One and the same sample provided the 6 T cell receptor beta chains below, sequenced in a study of shared clonotypes between healthy human individuals. The repertoire was sequenced with immunoSEQ multiplex PCR; TCRdb's copy has only in-frame clones and lacks some. This sample yields about 1 million clones, of which 60% to 80% are seen a single time; about 1.5% belongs to the top ten. The sample comprised memory CD4+ T cells sorted from blood. The subset: CD45RA-negative fraction. The origin of the receptors is a man between 18 and 35 years old in good health.

The rearrangement joins TRBV6-1 to TRBJ2-5; 7 nucleotides agree with TRBD1. The ends lost 5 bases at V and 2 bases at J; junction bases unmatched: 5. Per the germline V gene, CDR1 is MNHNS and CDR2 is SASEGT. CDR3 length: 14 amino acids. The CDR3 protein is CASSRTGQQETQYF. CDR3 DNA sequence: TGTGCCAGCAGTCGGACAGGACAACAAGAGACCCAGTACTTC.

This chain joins TRBV27 and TRBJ1-6; maybe TRBD1 (6 bases). Germline CDR1 and CDR2: MNHEY and SMNVEV (reference sequence). The CDR3 contains 16 residues. Trimming removed 6 bases from V and 3 bases from J, with 15 bases in between. The chain's CDR3 is CASSPRTGHYNSPLHF. The DNA for the CDR3 is TGTGCCAGCAGCCCACGGACGGGACACTATAATTCACCCCTCCACTTT.

The chain has TRBV7-2 and TRBJ1-1; D possibly corresponds to TRBD1 (5 bases). Germline V gene data show CDR1 as SGHTA and CDR2 as FQGNSA. The CDR3 covers 13 residues. Trimming pared 4 bases from V and 4 bases from J, leaving 10 bases between. DNA for the CDR3: TGTGCCAGCAGCTCATTGAGGGGCACTGAAGCTTTCTTT. Translating it yields CASSSLRGTEAFF.

The chain carries TRBV6-6 and TRBJ2-7; 9 bases are shared with TRBD1. Germline assignment: CDR1 MNHNY and CDR2 SVGAGI (reference sequence). J lost 3 bases, V lost 6 bases, and 9 bases had no gene match. This CDR3 is 15 amino acids long. In DNA, the CDR3 is TGTGCCAGCAGCGCCCCCGGGACAGGGATCTACGAGCAGTACTTC. This sequence encodes CASSAPGTGIYEQYF.

The CDR3 DNA reads TGTGCCAGCTCACCACGACCCGGGGAGAAGAGTGAAGCTTTCTTT. The encoded protein is CASSPRPGEKSEAFF. The V call is TRBV18, the J call TRBJ1-1; D unclear. Germline CDR1 reads KGHSH; CDR2 reads LQKENI. The CDR3 contains 15 residues. V was clipped by 1 base and J by 7 bases, with 16 bases between them.

This clone has more than one count but fewer than ten. This chain connects TRBV21-1 to TRBJ2-7; the table gives TRBD1 as D, unverified against the DNA. TRBV21-1 is described as a pseudogene. The CDR3 extends over 15 amino acids. CDR3: CASSKVEGAVGEQYF. As DNA, the CDR3 is TGTGCCAGCAGCAAAGTTGAGGGGGCTGTGGGCGAGCAGTACTTC.